This paragraph reports one T cell receptor beta chain. The specificity of this receptor is unknown. Base-call qualities are not available, and no considerably larger clone is one nucleotide away. The CDR3 runs 15 residues from the cysteine to the phenylalanine. The sequence is cut down to CDR3 DNA, 45 bases in frame from base 1. As encoded in the germline V gene (reference sequence), CDR1 is SGHNT while CDR2 is YYREEE. V gives up 0 bases and J gives up 6 bases, and the segment between their germline ends measures 12 bases. One collaborating source in Seattle enrolled patients while the patients were actively infected and followed the patients over time throughout the course of disease. The collaborating institutions used their own protocols to collect whole blood in K2EDTA tubes. For TCRbeta analysis, collaborators shipped samples as frozen whole blood, isolated PBMCs, or DNA extracted from either of those sample types.

The immunoSEQ Assay, a bias-controlled multiplex PCR, was used to amplify TCRbeta CDR3 regions from genomic DNA. Regarding the original processing steps: The number of nucleated cells in each sample was estimated by amplification of reference gene primers within the assay. To quantify the absolute abundance of each unique TCRbeta CDR3 rearrangement, sequence reads were collapsed and filtered. For each sample, productive Simpson clonality was calculated as the square root of Simpson's diversity index across productive rearrangements. TCRdb retrieved this table from immuneACCESS and kept in-frame rearrangements only. Not all clones are present; in checked studies, unresolved V genes account for under half, and no reason is known for the remainder. V and J calls and clone size come straight from that table; D and trimming were deduced from the DNA. This sample holds some 290,000 clones; 90% were observed only once. The ten largest clones take up approximately 0.98% of the sample.

This specimen comes from a study of blood T cell repertoires in COVID-19 (dated by TCRdb to the early 2020s). About the study as a whole: The collaborator samples originated in the United States, Italy and Spain and spanned the acute and convalescent phases of COVID-19. The sample metadata nearly always contained a de-identified subject ID, COVID-19 status, age in years and sex. The dataset comprised deeply sampled blood TCRbeta repertoires from subjects exposed to, actively infected with, or recovered from COVID-19. Samples were obtained from the ongoing ImmuneRACE study (first 160 participants) and from 1,254 subjects provided by 6 global collaborators. The repertoires were released in a freely available public database intended as a resource for research on the immune response to SARS-CoV-2. The material from the prospective study consisted of cDNA or gDNA derived from T cells, B-cell-depleted T cells, or PBMCs. Where HLA class I and class II types were available, the types were taken from metadata supplied by the sample provider, not from assay-based typing. The paper as a whole reports these results and caveats: How much clinical and demographic metadata was included differed by source and by participant, and the metadata was provided uncurated.

Sample: peripheral blood. This clonotype was obtained from a middle-aged woman with COVID-19, enrolled during active disease. The V gene is TRBV5-4 and the J gene is TRBJ1-4, and possibly TRBD1, on 6 matching bases. The CDR3 protein is CASSLGGGQDEKLFF. In nucleotide form, the sequence is TGTGCCAGCAGCTTGGGCGGGGGGCAGGATGAAAAACTGTTTTTT.